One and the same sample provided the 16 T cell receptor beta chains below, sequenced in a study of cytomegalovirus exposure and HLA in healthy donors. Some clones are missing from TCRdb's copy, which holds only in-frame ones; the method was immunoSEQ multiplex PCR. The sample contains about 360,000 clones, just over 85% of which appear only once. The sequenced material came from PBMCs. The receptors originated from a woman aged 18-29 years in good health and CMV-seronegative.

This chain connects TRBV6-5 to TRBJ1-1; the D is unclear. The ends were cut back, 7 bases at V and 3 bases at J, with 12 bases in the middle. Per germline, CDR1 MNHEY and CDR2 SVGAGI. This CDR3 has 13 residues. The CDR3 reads CASTWSGDTEAFF. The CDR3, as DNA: TGTGCCAGCACCTGGAGCGGGGACACTGAAGCTTTCTTT.

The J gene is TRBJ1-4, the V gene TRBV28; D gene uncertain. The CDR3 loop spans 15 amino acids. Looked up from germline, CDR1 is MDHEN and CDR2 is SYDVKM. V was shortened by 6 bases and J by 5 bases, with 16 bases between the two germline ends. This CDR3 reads CASRQPGRRNEKLFF. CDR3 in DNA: TGTGCCAGCAGGCAACCGGGTAGGCGCAATGAAAAACTGTTTTTT.

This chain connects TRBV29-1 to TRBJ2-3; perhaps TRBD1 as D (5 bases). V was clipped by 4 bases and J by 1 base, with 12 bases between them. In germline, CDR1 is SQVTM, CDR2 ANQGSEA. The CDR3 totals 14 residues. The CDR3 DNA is TGCAGCGTTGCTCAGGGTGGTGGCACAGATACGCAGTATTTT. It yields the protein CSVAQGGGTDTQYF.

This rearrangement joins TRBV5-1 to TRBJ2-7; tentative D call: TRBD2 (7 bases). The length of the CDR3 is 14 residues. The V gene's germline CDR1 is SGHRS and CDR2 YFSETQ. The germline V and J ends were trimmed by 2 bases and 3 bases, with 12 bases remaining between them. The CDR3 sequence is CASSFSGGYYEQYF. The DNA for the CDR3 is TGCGCCAGCAGCTTCTCGGGGGGCTACTACGAGCAGTACTTC.

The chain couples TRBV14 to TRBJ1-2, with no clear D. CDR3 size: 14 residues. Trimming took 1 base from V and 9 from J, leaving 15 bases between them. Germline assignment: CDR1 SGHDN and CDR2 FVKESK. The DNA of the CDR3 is TGTGCCAGCAGCCAAGGTTATTGGGAGAACAGCTACACCTTC. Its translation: CASSQGYWENSYTF.

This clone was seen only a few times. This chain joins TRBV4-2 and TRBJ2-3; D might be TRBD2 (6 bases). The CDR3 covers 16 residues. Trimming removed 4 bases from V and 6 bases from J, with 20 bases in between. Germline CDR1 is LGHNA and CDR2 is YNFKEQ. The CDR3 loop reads CASSPSSGSRPDTQYF. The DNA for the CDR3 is TGTGCCAGCAGCCCCTCCAGCGGGTCCCGCCCTGATACGCAGTATTTT.

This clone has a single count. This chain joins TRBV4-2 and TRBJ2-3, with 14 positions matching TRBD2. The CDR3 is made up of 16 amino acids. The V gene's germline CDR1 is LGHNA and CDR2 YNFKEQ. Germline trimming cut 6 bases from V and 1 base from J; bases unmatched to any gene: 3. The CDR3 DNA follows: TGTGCCAGCAGAAGACTAGCGGGGGGGCGCACAGATACGCAGTATTTT. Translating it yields CASRRLAGGRTDTQYF.

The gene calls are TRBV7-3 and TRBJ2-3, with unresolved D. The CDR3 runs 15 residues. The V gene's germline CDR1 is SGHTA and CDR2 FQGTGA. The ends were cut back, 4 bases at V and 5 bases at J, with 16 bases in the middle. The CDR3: CASSSRATARDTQYF. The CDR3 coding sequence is TGTGCCAGCAGCTCGCGAGCGACCGCTAGAGATACGCAGTATTTT.

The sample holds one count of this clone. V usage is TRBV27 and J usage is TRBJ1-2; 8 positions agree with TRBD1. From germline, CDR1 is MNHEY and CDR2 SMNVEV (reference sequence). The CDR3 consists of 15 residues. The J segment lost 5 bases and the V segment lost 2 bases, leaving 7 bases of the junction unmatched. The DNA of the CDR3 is TGTGCCAGCAGTTTAGTAGGCAGGGACAGGTATGGCTACACCTTC. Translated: CASSLVGRDRYGYTF.

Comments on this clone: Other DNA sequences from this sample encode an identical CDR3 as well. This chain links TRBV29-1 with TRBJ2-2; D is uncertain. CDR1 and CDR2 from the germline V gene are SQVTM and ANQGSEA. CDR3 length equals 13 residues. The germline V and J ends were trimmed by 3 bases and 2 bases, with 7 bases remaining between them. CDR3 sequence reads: CSVEGRNTGELFF. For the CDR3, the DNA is TGCAGCGTTGAGGGCAGAAACACCGGGGAGCTGTTTTTT.

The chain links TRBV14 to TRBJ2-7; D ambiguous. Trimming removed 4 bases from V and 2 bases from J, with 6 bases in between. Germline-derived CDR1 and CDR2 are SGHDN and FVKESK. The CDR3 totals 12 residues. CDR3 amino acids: CASSPGAYEQYF. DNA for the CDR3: TGTGCCAGCAGCCCAGGCGCCTACGAGCAGTACTTC.

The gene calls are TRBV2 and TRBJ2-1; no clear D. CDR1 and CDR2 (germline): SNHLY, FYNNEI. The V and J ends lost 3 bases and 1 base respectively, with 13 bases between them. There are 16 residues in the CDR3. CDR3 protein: CASSDWSLGSYNEQFF. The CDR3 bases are TGTGCCAGCAGTGATTGGAGCCTCGGATCCTACAATGAGCAGTTCTTC. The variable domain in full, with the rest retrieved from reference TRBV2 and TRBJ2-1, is EPEVTQTPSHQVTQMGQEVILRCVPISNHLYFYWYRQILGQKVEFLVSFYNNEISEKSEIFDDQFSVERPDGSNFTLKIRSTKLEDSAMYFCASSDWSLGSYNEQFFGPGTRLTVL.

CDR3 protein: CASSLGSGFNTGELFF. The CDR3 nucleotides read TGTGCCAGCAGCTTAGGATCGGGTTTTAACACCGGGGAGCTGTTTTTT. V is TRBV7-6 and J is TRBJ2-2; D unclear. The CDR3 totals 16 residues. Germline assignment: CDR1 SGHVS and CDR2 FNYEAQ. Trimming pared 1 base from V and 2 bases from J, leaving 11 bases between.

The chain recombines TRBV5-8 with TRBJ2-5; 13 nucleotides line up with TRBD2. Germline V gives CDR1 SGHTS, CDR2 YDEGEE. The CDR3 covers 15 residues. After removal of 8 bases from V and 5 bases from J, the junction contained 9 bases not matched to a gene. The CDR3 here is CASGLAGETVETQYF. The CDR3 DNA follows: TGTGCCAGTGGACTAGCGGGAGAGACGGTGGAGACCCAGTACTTC.

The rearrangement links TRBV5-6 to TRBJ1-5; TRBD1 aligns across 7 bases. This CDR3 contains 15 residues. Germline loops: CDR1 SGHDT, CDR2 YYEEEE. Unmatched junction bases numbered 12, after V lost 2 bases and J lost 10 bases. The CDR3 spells CASSFGRGSPVPQHF. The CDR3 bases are TGTGCCAGCAGCTTCGGCAGGGGGTCGCCGGTTCCCCAGCATTTT.

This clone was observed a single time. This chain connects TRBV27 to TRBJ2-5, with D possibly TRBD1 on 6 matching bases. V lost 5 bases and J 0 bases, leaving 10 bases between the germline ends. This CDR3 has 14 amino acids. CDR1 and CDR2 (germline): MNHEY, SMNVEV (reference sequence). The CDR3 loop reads CASSDTGYQETQYF. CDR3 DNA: TGTGCCAGCAGTGATACAGGGTACCAAGAGACCCAGTACTTC.